A selection of T cell receptor beta chains follows, all from one sample in a study of CD8 T cells in ankylosing spondylitis. Using its own MiXCR run on the 5' RACE reads, TCRdb lists one record per CDR3 protein. The sample lists hundreds of thousands of distinct CDR3 sequences, 10% to 15% seen once, with about 0.49% in the top ten. Sequencing was performed on blood, either unsorted or a sorted T cell fraction (not recorded which). These receptor sequences come from a male donor with ankylosing spondylitis. The CDR3 runs from the conserved cysteine through the conserved F or W. The order of the fields is clone size, J gene, D gene, V gene, CDR3 protein, CDR3 DNA. The D gene is left open where the match is weak. Some rows mark clone size as missing; the rest say once, few, many or name a class of expanded clone.

abundance: NA
j_gene: TRBJ2-2
d_gene: NA
v_gene: TRBV4-1
CDR3aa: CASSPIWAGNTGELFF
CDR3nt: TGCGCCAGCAGCCCGATATGGGCGGGGAACACCGGGGAGCTGTTTTTT

abundance: many
j_gene: TRBJ2-7
d_gene: NA
v_gene: TRBV10-3
CDR3aa: CAISNNYEQYF
CDR3nt: TGTGCCATTTCCAACAACTACGAGCAGTACTTC

abundance: NA
j_gene: TRBJ1-1
d_gene: NA
v_gene: TRBV7-9
CDR3aa: CASSLGEWQAFF
CDR3nt: TGTGCCAGCAGCTTAGGGGAGTGGCAAGCTTTCTTT

abundance: NA
j_gene: TRBJ1-2
d_gene: NA
v_gene: TRBV6-1
CDR3aa: CASSALGTNYGYTF
CDR3nt: TGTGCCAGCAGTGCCCTGGGGACTAACTATGGCTACACCTTC

abundance: many
j_gene: TRBJ1-5
d_gene: NA
v_gene: TRBV20-1
CDR3aa: CSARPKAIPQPQHF
CDR3nt: TGCAGTGCTAGGCCGAAAGCTATCCCTCAGCCCCAGCATTTT

abundance: NA
j_gene: TRBJ2-7
d_gene: NA
v_gene: TRBV7-3
CDR3aa: CASSLGGGASYEQYF
CDR3nt: TGTGCCAGCAGCTTAGGCGGGGGCGCCTCCTACGAGCAGTACTTC

abundance: NA
j_gene: TRBJ2-2
d_gene: NA
v_gene: TRBV20-1
CDR3aa: CSARDRGRTFF
CDR3nt: TGCAGTGCTAGAGATCGGGGTCGGACGTTTTTT

abundance: NA
j_gene: TRBJ1-3
d_gene: NA
v_gene: TRBV9
CDR3aa: CASSLHREGGNTIYF
CDR3nt: TGTGCCAGCAGCCTCCACAGGGAAGGAGGAAACACCATATATTTT

abundance: NA
j_gene: TRBJ2-1
d_gene: TRBD2
v_gene: TRBV5-1
CDR3aa: CASSLLLAGDNEQFF
CDR3nt: TGCGCCAGCAGCTTGCTATTAGCGGGAGATAATGAGCAGTTCTTC

abundance: few
j_gene: TRBJ2-3
d_gene: NA
v_gene: TRBV9
CDR3aa: CASSHGDVSDTQYF
CDR3nt: TGTGCCAGCAGCCACGGGGACGTTTCAGATACGCAGTATTTT

abundance: NA
j_gene: TRBJ2-4
d_gene: NA
v_gene: TRBV9
CDR3aa: CASSGNAGGNIQYF
CDR3nt: TGTGCCAGCAGCGGTAACGCCGGCGGAAACATTCAGTACTTC

abundance: many
j_gene: TRBJ1-4
d_gene: TRBD1
v_gene: TRBV2
CDR3aa: CASCRGPNEKLFF
CDR3nt: TGTGCCAGCTGCAGGGGGCCTAATGAAAAACTGTTTTTT

abundance: few
j_gene: TRBJ2-5
d_gene: NA
v_gene: TRBV20-1
CDR3aa: CSASYQGKETQYF
CDR3nt: TGCAGTGCTAGTTATCAGGGAAAAGAGACCCAGTACTTC

abundance: few
j_gene: TRBJ1-2
d_gene: TRBD1
v_gene: TRBV7-9
CDR3aa: CASRPRQGGYGYTF
CDR3nt: TGTGCCAGCAGACCCAGACAGGGAGGGTATGGCTACACCTTC

abundance: NA
j_gene: TRBJ2-7
d_gene: NA
v_gene: TRBV7-2
CDR3aa: CASSSTKGGRSSYEQYF
CDR3nt: TGTGCCAGCAGCTCGACAAAGGGGGGAAGAAGCTCCTACGAGCAGTACTTC

abundance: NA
j_gene: TRBJ1-4
d_gene: NA
v_gene: TRBV5-1
CDR3aa: CASSPGEVLEKLFF
CDR3nt: TGCGCCAGCAGCCCGGGGGAGGTTTTAGAAAAACTGTTTTTT

abundance: NA
j_gene: TRBJ1-2
d_gene: NA
v_gene: TRBV7-2
CDR3aa: CASSLVGTSGYTF
CDR3nt: TGTGCCAGCAGCTTAGTGGGGACGTCCGGCTACACCTTC

abundance: NA
j_gene: TRBJ1-1
d_gene: NA
v_gene: TRBV2
CDR3aa: CASAQRGGTEVFF
CDR3nt: TGTGCCAGCGCTCAGAGAGGCGGCACTGAAGTTTTCTTT

abundance: NA
j_gene: TRBJ2-1
d_gene: NA
v_gene: TRBV7-2
CDR3aa: CASSFLSGFSGNEQFF
CDR3nt: TGTGCCAGCAGCTTTCTATCAGGCTTCTCGGGGAATGAGCAGTTCTTC

abundance: few
j_gene: TRBJ1-5
d_gene: NA
v_gene: TRBV10-3
CDR3aa: CAISQGISNQPQHF
CDR3nt: TGTGCCATCAGTCAGGGGATTAGCAATCAGCCCCAGCATTTT

abundance: many
j_gene: TRBJ1-1
d_gene: NA
v_gene: TRBV29-1
CDR3aa: CSAGREMNTEAFF
CDR3nt: TGCAGCGCTGGCCGGGAGATGAACACTGAAGCTTTCTTT

abundance: few
j_gene: TRBJ2-7
d_gene: TRBD2
v_gene: TRBV6-2/TRBV6-3
CDR3aa: CASRTTSGNGEQYF
CDR3nt: TGTGCCAGCAGGACGACTAGCGGGAACGGCGAGCAGTACTTC

abundance: NA
j_gene: TRBJ1-5
d_gene: NA
v_gene: TRBV6-2/TRBV6-3
CDR3aa: CASSYTSANQPQHF
CDR3nt: TGTGCCAGCAGTTACACTTCAGCCAATCAGCCCCAGCATTTT

abundance: many
j_gene: TRBJ1-1
d_gene: TRBD1
v_gene: TRBV5-1
CDR3aa: CASSFRTGDTEAFF
CDR3nt: TGCGCCAGCAGCTTCCGGACAGGAGACACTGAAGCTTTCTTT

abundance: NA
j_gene: TRBJ1-3
d_gene: NA
v_gene: TRBV28
CDR3aa: CASSLASGLMPSGNTIYF
CDR3nt: TGTGCCAGCAGTTTAGCGTCAGGCCTAATGCCCTCTGGAAACACCATATATTTT

abundance: NA
j_gene: TRBJ2-3
d_gene: NA
v_gene: TRBV10-3
CDR3aa: CAISRDSRRTDTQYF
CDR3nt: TGTGCCATCAGCCGGGACTCACGACGCACAGATACGCAGTATTTT

abundance: many
j_gene: TRBJ1-5
d_gene: NA
v_gene: TRBV28
CDR3aa: CASRADRYQPQHF
CDR3nt: TGTGCCAGCAGGGCGGACAGATATCAGCCCCAGCATTTT

abundance: many
j_gene: TRBJ2-5
d_gene: NA
v_gene: TRBV29-1
CDR3aa: CSVRTEETQYF
CDR3nt: TGCAGCGTCCGGACAGAAGAGACCCAGTACTTC